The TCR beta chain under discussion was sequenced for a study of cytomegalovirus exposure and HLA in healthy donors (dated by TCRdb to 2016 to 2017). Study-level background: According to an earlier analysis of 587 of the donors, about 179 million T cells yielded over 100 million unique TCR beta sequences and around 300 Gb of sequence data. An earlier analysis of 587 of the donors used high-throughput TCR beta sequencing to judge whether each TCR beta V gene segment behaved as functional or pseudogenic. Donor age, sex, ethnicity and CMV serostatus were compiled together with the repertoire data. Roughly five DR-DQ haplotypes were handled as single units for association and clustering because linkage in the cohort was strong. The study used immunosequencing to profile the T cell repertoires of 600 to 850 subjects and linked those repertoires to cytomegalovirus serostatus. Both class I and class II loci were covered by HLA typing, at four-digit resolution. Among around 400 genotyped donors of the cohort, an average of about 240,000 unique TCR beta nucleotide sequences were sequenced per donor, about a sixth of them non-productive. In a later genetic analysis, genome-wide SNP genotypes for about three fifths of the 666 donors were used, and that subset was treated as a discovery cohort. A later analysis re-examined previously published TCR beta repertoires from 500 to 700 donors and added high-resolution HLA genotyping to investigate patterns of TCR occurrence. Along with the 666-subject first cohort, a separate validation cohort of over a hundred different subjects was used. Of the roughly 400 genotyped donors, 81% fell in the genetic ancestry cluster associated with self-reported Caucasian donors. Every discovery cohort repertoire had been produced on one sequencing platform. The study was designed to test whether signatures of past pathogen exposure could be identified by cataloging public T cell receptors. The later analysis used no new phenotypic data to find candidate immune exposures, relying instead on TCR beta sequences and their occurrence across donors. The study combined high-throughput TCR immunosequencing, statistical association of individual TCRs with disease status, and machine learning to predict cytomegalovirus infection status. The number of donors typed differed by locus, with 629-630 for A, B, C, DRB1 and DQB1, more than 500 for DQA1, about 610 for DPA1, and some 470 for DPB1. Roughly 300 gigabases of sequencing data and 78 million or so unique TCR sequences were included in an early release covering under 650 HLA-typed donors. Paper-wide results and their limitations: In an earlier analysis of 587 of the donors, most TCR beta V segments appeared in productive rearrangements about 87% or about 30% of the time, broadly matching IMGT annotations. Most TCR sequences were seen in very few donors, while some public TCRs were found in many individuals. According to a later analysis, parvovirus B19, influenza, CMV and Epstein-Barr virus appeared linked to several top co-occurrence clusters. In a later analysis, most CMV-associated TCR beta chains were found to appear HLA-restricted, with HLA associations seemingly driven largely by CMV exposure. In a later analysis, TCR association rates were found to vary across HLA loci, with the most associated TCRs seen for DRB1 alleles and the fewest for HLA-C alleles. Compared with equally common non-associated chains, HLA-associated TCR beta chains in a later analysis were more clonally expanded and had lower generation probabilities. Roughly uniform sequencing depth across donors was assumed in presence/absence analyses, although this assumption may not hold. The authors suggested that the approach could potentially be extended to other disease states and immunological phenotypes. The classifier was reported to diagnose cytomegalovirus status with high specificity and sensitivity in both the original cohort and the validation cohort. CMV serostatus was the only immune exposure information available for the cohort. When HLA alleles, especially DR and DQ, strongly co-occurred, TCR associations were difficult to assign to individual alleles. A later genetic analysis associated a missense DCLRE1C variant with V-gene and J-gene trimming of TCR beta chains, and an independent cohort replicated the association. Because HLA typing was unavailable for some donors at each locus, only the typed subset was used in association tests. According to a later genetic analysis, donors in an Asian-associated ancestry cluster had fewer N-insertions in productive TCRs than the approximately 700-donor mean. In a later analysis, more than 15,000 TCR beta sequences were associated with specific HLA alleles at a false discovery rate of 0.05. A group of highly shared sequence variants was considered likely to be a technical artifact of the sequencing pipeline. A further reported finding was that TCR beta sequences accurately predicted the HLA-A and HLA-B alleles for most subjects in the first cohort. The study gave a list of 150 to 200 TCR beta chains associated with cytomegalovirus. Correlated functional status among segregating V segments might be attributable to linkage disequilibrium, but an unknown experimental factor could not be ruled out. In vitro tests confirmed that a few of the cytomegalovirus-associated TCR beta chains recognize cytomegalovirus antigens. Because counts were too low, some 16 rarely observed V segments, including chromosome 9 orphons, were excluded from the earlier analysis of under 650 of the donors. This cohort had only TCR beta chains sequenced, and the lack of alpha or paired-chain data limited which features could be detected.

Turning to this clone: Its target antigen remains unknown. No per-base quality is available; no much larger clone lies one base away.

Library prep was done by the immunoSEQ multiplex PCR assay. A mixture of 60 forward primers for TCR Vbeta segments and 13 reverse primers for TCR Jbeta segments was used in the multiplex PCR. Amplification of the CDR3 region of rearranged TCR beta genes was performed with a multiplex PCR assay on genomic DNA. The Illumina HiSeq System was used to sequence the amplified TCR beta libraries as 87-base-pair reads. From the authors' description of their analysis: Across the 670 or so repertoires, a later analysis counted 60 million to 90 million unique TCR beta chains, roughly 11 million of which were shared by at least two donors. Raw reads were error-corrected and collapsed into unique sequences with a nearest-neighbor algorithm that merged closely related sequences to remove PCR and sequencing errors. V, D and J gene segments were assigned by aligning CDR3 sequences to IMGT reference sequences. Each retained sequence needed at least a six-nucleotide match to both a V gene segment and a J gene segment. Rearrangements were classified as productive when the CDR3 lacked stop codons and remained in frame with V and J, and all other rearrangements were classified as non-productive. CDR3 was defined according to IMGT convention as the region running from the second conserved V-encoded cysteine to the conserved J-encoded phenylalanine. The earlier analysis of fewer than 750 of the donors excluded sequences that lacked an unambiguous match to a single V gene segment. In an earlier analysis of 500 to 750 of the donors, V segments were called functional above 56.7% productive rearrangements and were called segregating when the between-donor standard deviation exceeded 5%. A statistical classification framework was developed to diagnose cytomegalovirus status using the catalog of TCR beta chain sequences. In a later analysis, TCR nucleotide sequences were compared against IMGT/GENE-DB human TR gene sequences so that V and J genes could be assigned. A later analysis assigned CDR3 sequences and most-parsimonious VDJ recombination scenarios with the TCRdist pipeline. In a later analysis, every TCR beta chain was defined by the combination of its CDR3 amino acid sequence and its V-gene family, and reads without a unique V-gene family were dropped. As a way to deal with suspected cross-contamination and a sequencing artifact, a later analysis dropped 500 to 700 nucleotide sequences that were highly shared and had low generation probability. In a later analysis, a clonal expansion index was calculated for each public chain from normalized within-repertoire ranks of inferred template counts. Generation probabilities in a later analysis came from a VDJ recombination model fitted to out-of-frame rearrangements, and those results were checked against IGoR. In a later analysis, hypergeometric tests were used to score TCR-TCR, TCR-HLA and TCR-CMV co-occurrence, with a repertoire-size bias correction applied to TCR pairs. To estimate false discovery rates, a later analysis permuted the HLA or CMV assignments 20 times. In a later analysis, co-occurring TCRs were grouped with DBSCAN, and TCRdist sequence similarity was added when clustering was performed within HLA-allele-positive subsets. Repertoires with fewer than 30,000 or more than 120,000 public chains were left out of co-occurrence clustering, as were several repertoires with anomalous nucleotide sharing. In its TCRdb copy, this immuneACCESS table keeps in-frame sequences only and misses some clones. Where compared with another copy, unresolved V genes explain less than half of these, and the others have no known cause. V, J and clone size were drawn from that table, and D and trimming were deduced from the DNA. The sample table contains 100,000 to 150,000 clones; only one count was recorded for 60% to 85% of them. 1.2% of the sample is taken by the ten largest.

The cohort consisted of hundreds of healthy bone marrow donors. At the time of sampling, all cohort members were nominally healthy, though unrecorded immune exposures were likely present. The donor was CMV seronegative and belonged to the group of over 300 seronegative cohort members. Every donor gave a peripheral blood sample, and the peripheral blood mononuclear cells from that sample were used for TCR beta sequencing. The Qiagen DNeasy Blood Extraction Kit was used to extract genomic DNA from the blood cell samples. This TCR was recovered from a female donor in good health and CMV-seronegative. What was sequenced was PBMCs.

Here the CDR3 is given as CASSLRLAGAETQYF. The nucleotides read TGTGCCAGCAGCTTGCGACTAGCGGGAGCAGAGACCCAGTACTTC. The V and J segments used are TRBV5-4 and TRBJ2-5, and 12 bases in between align with TRBD2. The germline V and J ends show losses of 1 base and 4 bases respectively, and no gene match explains 2 bases of the junction. Measured from the cysteine to the phenylalanine, the CDR3 is 15 residues long. The kept DNA is CDR3 alone, 45 bases in frame from the first base. CDR1 is given as SGHNT and CDR2 as YYREEE, both from the germline V gene (reference sequence).